These T cell receptor beta chains were read from a single sample in a study of shared clonotypes between healthy human individuals. TCRdb's copy holds only in-frame clones and misses some; the assay was immunoSEQ multiplex PCR. This sample has about 1.9 million clones, with 85% to 95% found just once. The material sequenced was naive CD8+ T cells from PBMCs. The receptor set was obtained from a man aged 18-30 years in good health. Some clones in this sample may be carry-over from other donors' samples. CDR3s include the opening cysteine and the closing phenylalanine or tryptophan. Each record gives: V gene, J gene, clone size, D gene, CDR3 protein, CDR3 DNA. D genes are given only for firm matches. Only some rows state a clone size, as once, few, many or a class for expanded clones.

TRBV7-8	TRBJ2-3	-	TRBD2	CASSLLERESDTQYF	TGTGCCAGCAGCCTACTTGAGCGGGAGTCAGATACGCAGTATTTT
TRBV9	TRBJ2-1	once	TRBD1	CASSPGEGQGGNEQFF	TGTGCCAGCAGCCCTGGGGAGGGACAGGGGGGCAATGAGCAGTTCTTC
TRBV5-1	TRBJ2-1	-	-	CASSLEGVVGNEQFF	TGCGCCAGCAGCTTGGAGGGTGTTGTGGGGAATGAGCAGTTCTTC
TRBV7-2	TRBJ1-1	-	-	CASSLAGWSEAFF	TGTGCCAGCAGCTTAGCGGGGTGGTCTGAAGCTTTCTTT
TRBV28	TRBJ1-5	-	TRBD1	CASSTGRDRSDQPQHF	TGTGCCAGCAGTACGGGCCGGGACAGGAGCGATCAGCCCCAGCATTTT
TRBV10-3	TRBJ2-6	-	-	CAIRRPSGANVLTF	TGTGCCATCAGACGACCCTCTGGGGCCAACGTCCTGACTTTC
TRBV4-3	TRBJ2-7	-	TRBD2	CASSPLPVGLAGGSYEQYF	TGCGCCAGCAGCCCGTTGCCCGTGGGGCTAGCGGGGGGCTCCTACGAGCAGTACTTC
TRBV6-5	TRBJ1-2	-	TRBD1	CASSYQGQVDGYTF	TGTGCCAGCAGTTACCAGGGACAGGTCGATGGCTACACCTTC
TRBV6-1	TRBJ2-1	-	TRBD2	CASSGEGTSSPNEQFF	TGTGCCAGCAGTGGAGAGGGGACTAGCAGCCCCAATGAGCAGTTCTTC
TRBV28	TRBJ2-2	-	TRBD1	CASLRTGEANTGELFF	TGTGCCAGCTTAAGGACAGGGGAGGCGAACACCGGGGAGCTGTTTTTT
TRBV4-2	TRBJ1-1	-	-	CASTLNLLWGDTEAFF	TGTGCCAGCACCCTCAACCTCTTATGGGGGGACACTGAAGCTTTCTTT
TRBV19	TRBJ2-7	-	TRBD1	CASSIVCRQGRNEQYF	TGTGCCAGTAGTATAGTCTGTAGACAGGGAAGGAACGAGCAGTACTTC
TRBV9	TRBJ2-1	once	TRBD2	CASRGQRESDNEQFF	TGTGCCAGCAGAGGCCAGCGGGAGTCCGACAATGAGCAGTTCTTC
TRBV27	TRBJ1-2	-	TRBD1	CASRTQGFGYTF	TGTGCCAGCAGGACACAGGGGTTCGGCTACACCTTC
TRBV18	TRBJ2-7	-	TRBD2	CASSFTSGVYEQYF	TGTGCCAGCTCATTCACTAGCGGGGTTTACGAGCAGTACTTC
TRBV19	TRBJ2-5	-	TRBD2	CASSMGEGAETQYF	TGTGCCAGTAGTATGGGGGAGGGTGCGGAGACCCAGTACTTC
TRBV19	TRBJ2-2	-	-	CASSMGVIRELFF	TGTGCCAGTAGTATGGGGGTTATACGGGAGCTGTTTTTT
TRBV13	TRBJ2-3	-	TRBD2	CASSSGGAGGWDTQYF	TGTGCCAGCAGCTCTGGAGGTGCGGGAGGATGGGATACGCAGTATTTT
TRBV19	TRBJ2-6	-	-	CASREQGSSGANVLTF	TGTGCCAGCCGCGAACAGGGAAGCTCTGGGGCCAACGTCCTGACTTTC
TRBV2	TRBJ2-4	-	-	CARERGKNIQYF	TGTGCCAGGGAAAGGGGGAAAAACATTCAGTACTTC
TRBV6-6	TRBJ1-1	-	-	CASSYSGLLEAFF	TGTGCCAGCAGTTACTCTGGGCTCCTTGAAGCTTTCTTT
TRBV9	TRBJ2-1	-	-	CASSVAPIDEQFF	TGTGCCAGCAGCGTAGCCCCGATTGATGAGCAGTTCTTC
TRBV5-4	TRBJ2-1	-	TRBD1	CASTQDRAGANEQFF	TGTGCCAGCACCCAAGACAGGGCTGGAGCCAATGAGCAGTTCTTC
TRBV11-3	TRBJ2-7	-	TRBD1	CASSYRQGPYEQYF	TGTGCCAGCAGCTATAGACAGGGGCCCTACGAGCAGTACTTC
TRBV21-1	TRBJ1-1	-	-	CASSNKSQGRNTEAFF	TGTGCCAGCAGCAATAAATCCCAGGGGAGGAACACTGAAGCTTTCTTT
TRBV6-5	TRBJ1-2	-	-	CASCQWGHGYTF	TGTGCCAGCTGCCAGTGGGGACATGGCTACACCTTC
TRBV11-2	TRBJ2-7	-	-	CASRPGLEAGIQYF	TGTGCCAGCAGACCGGGACTGGAGGCGGGAATTCAGTACTTC
TRBV5-6	TRBJ2-3	-	-	CASSLEDSSTDTQYF	TGTGCCAGCAGCTTGGAGGACAGTAGCACAGATACGCAGTATTTT
TRBV21-1	TRBJ2-5	-	-	CASSKNRRTAEEWETQYF	TGTGCCAGCAGCAAAAATCGTAGGACAGCCGAAGAGTGGGAGACCCAGTACTTC
TRBV5-1	TRBJ2-7	-	-	CASSDDRWTYEQYF	TGCGCCAGCAGCGACGACAGGTGGACCTACGAGCAGTACTTC
TRBV12-2	TRBJ2-3	-	-	CASRLEGGQCRGDTQYF	TGTGCAAGTCGCTTAGAAGGAGGACAGTGTCGCGGAGATACGCAGTATTTT
TRBV29-1	TRBJ1-2	-	-	CSVGAGGIYGYTF	TGCAGCGTGGGGGCTGGGGGGATCTATGGCTACACCTTC
TRBV30	TRBJ2-7	-	-	CAWSVGKGREFFYEQYF	TGTGCCTGGAGTGTAGGGAAGGGCAGGGAATTTTTCTACGAGCAGTACTTC
TRBV9	TRBJ2-1	-	TRBD2	CASSVGVAGNSYNEQFF	TGTGCCAGCAGCGTAGGGGTAGCGGGAAACTCCTACAATGAGCAGTTCTTC
TRBV27	TRBJ1-1	-	-	CASSLLGGNTEAFF	TGTGCCAGCAGTTTATTGGGTGGGAACACTGAAGCTTTCTTT
TRBV7-2	TRBJ1-5	-	-	CASSLHGYSNQPQHF	TGTGCCAGCAGCTTACACGGCTATAGCAATCAGCCCCAGCATTTT
TRBV27	TRBJ1-1	-	-	CASSPPGGLAEAFF	TGTGCCAGCAGTCCCCCCGGGGGACTCGCTGAAGCTTTCTTT
TRBV7-3	TRBJ2-5	-	-	CASSLGPGQETQYF	TGTGCCAGCAGCTTAGGGCCGGGGCAAGAGACCCAGTACTTC
TRBV29-1	TRBJ2-7	-	TRBD1	CSALGQGIVGYEQYF	TGCAGCGCCTTGGGACAGGGGATAGTAGGCTACGAGCAGTACTTC
TRBV9	TRBJ2-4	-	-	CASSVDGSKGDIQYF	TGTGCCAGCAGCGTAGACGGGAGCAAAGGGGACATTCAGTACTTC
TRBV9	TRBJ1-2	once	-	CASSGGTNYGYTF	TGTGCCAGCAGCGGGGGGACTAACTATGGCTACACCTTC
TRBV6-6	TRBJ1-4	-	-	CASGMSAAANEKLFF	TGTGCCAGCGGCATGTCGGCGGCAGCTAATGAAAAACTGTTTTTT
TRBV5-1	TRBJ1-1	-	-	CASSLTGLTTEAFF	TGCGCCAGCAGCTTGACAGGGCTGACTACTGAAGCTTTCTTT
TRBV6-5	TRBJ2-2	-	-	CATSAGPSVSELFF	TGTGCCACCAGCGCGGGACCCTCCGTGAGTGAGCTGTTTTTT
TRBV19	TRBJ1-2	once	-	CASSIKDGGYYGYTF	TGTGCCAGTAGTATTAAAGACGGCGGATACTACGGCTACACCTTC
TRBV5-4	TRBJ2-3	-	TRBD1	CASSVPGQGTDTQYF	TGTGCCAGCAGCGTACCGGGACAGGGGACAGATACGCAGTATTTT
TRBV28	TRBJ2-7	-	TRBD2	CASSSLKSGTTYEQYF	TGTGCCAGCAGTTCCTTAAAGAGCGGGACTACCTACGAGCAGTACTTC
TRBV28	TRBJ1-2	once	TRBD1	CASTHKGVGQGVNYGYTF	TGTGCCAGCACCCACAAAGGGGTTGGGCAGGGGGTTAACTATGGCTACACCTTC
TRBV28	TRBJ2-1	-	-	CATRVAVNEQFF	TGTGCCACCCGTGTGGCGGTCAATGAGCAGTTCTTC
TRBV19	TRBJ2-3	-	-	CASSNLGLTGPDTQYF	TGTGCCAGTAGTAACCTGGGACTCACGGGGCCAGATACGCAGTATTTT
TRBV9	TRBJ2-1	-	-	CASSPEAGRYNEQFF	TGTGCCAGCAGCCCCGAGGCGGGGCGCTACAATGAGCAGTTCTTC
TRBV29-1	TRBJ1-4	once	TRBD1	CSVEDWPGQAGELFF	TGCAGCGTTGAAGATTGGCCGGGACAGGCCGGGGAACTGTTTTTT
TRBV7-2	TRBJ1-3	-	TRBD1	CASSLAQTGFKSSGNTIYF	TGTGCCAGCAGCTTAGCGCAGACAGGGTTTAAGAGCTCTGGAAACACCATATATTTT
TRBV7-9	TRBJ2-2	-	TRBD1	CASSFLDRLSGELFF	TGTGCCAGCAGCTTTTTGGACAGGTTATCCGGGGAGCTGTTTTTT
TRBV7-6	TRBJ2-1	-	TRBD2	CASRQRESSYNEQFF	TGTGCCAGCAGGCAGCGGGAGAGCTCCTACAATGAGCAGTTCTTC